This passage covers 21 T cell receptor beta chains from one sample sequenced in a study of T-cell memory formation after mild COVID-19. Each CDR3 protein gets one entry after TCRdb re-called the 5' RACE reads with MiXCR. The data show around 200,000 distinct CDR3 sequences, over 9.5% seen once. The sample comprised PBMCs or a T cell subset sorted from them (not recorded which). The receptor source for this set is a man aged 18 to 29 who had mild COVID-19 (a few samples of this study predate the infection). Cell type and time point are not known.

The sample holds many counts of this clonotype. The chain couples TRBV7-9 to TRBJ1-5; 8 nucleotides match TRBD1. CDR3 length equals 15 residues. J was trimmed by 0 bases and V by 5 bases; bases with no gene match: 3. Looked up from germline, CDR1 is SEHNR and CDR2 is FQNEAQ (reference sequence). The CDR3 sequence is CASSLTGDSNQPQHF. DNA of the CDR3: TGTGCCAGCAGCCTGACAGGGGATAGCAATCAGCCCCAGCATTTT. The full variable domain, in which reference TRBV7-9 and TRBJ1-5 provide the parts outside the CDR3, is DTGVSQNPRHKITKRGQNVTFRCDPISEHNRLYWYRQTLGQGPEFLTYFQNEAQLEKSRLLSDRFSAERPKGSFSTLEIQRTEQGDSAMYLCASSLTGDSNQPQHFGDGTRLSIL.

This clonotype was found many times. The CDR3, as DNA: TGCGCCAGCAGTGAAGGGTACAATGAGCAGTTCTTC. It yields the protein CASSEGYNEQFF. The chain combines TRBV10-2 with TRBJ2-1; no firm D call. This CDR3 has 12 amino acids. Per the germline V gene, CDR1 is WSHSY and CDR2 is SAAADI. Trimming removed 3 bases from V and 4 bases from J, with 4 bases in between.

This clonotype was observed a few times. V is TRBV6-5 and J is TRBJ2-2; 9 bases agree with TRBD1. CDR3 length equals 14 residues. Germline values: CDR1 MNHEY, CDR2 SVGAGI. J gave up 6 bases and V 10 bases, and 9 bases lay outside the gene matches. DNA of the CDR3: TGTGCCACCATACAGGGGGCAAGTTCCGGGGAGCTGTTTTTT. Its translation is CATIQGASSGELFF.

This sequence joins TRBV6-5 and TRBJ2-2; D unclear. This CDR3 has 13 residues. Germline-derived CDR1 and CDR2 are MNHEY and SVGAGI. Trimming pared 8 bases from V and 1 base from J, leaving 8 bases between. The CDR3 reads CASGSVNTGELFF. Written as DNA, the CDR3 is TGTGCCAGCGGGTCCGTGAACACCGGGGAGCTGTTTTTT.

This clonotype has only a few counts. This chain uses TRBV4-1 with TRBJ1-2; no clear D. CDR1 is MGHRA and CDR2 is YSYEKL in the germline V gene. The V end was cut by 1 base, the J end by 0 bases, with 6 bases between. The CDR3 sequence is 14 residues long. The CDR3 loop reads CASSQGLANYGYTF. The CDR3 DNA follows: TGCGCCAGCAGCCAAGGACTGGCTAACTATGGCTACACCTTC.

This clonotype was detected a few times. This chain connects TRBV6-5 to TRBJ1-2, with D perhaps TRBD1 (6 bases). Germline CDR1 is MNHEY and CDR2 is SVGAGI. The germline V and J ends were trimmed by 2 bases and 2 bases, with 12 bases remaining between them. The CDR3 totals 15 residues. In nucleotides, the CDR3 is TGTGCCAGCAGTTACACGACAGGAACCAACTATGGCTACACCTTC. Protein product: CASSYTTGTNYGYTF.

The CDR3: CSARVGGLGITEAFF. The CDR3 DNA is TGCAGTGCTAGAGTAGGAGGGTTGGGGATCACTGAAGCTTTCTTT. This chain joins TRBV20-1 and TRBJ1-1; D unresolved. The length of the CDR3 is 15 residues. The germline gives CDR1 DFQATT, CDR2 SNEGSKA (reference sequence). Trimming shortened V by 1 base and J by 4 bases, and 16 bases separated the two germline ends.

At least ten counts were recorded for this clonotype. CDR3 sequence: CASSQDGGGGDTQYF. The CDR3 DNA reads TGCGCCAGCAGCCAAGATGGAGGGGGAGGAGATACGCAGTATTTT. This rearrangement joins TRBV4-1 to TRBJ2-3; D may match TRBD1 or TRBD2 (6 bases each). V lost 0 bases and J 5 bases, leaving 12 bases between the germline ends. The CDR3 is made up of 15 amino acids. Germline-derived CDR1 and CDR2 are MGHRA and YSYEKL.

The V and J genes are TRBV29-1 and TRBJ2-1; 12 bases line up with TRBD2. With V trimmed by 5 bases and J by 0 bases, 5 bases remained unmatched. Germline V gene sequence: CDR1 SQVTM, CDR2 ANQGSEA. The CDR3 contains 16 residues. CDR3: CSVTTSGGPSYNEQFF. The CDR3, as DNA: TGCAGCGTTACGACTAGCGGGGGTCCCTCCTACAATGAGCAGTTCTTC.

This clonotype was seen a handful of times. The chain recombines TRBV5-1 with TRBJ2-2, with D uncertain. CDR1 SGHRS and CDR2 YFSETQ come from the germline V gene. The CDR3 length is 16 residues. V gave up 4 bases and J gave up 5 bases, with 18 bases separating them. The CDR3 loop reads CASSAKWASSTGELFF. CDR3 sequence (DNA): TGCGCCAGCAGCGCAAAGTGGGCCTCGAGTACCGGGGAGCTGTTTTTT.

The chain has TRBV7-2 and TRBJ2-5; 9 bases match TRBD2. This CDR3 is 15 amino acids long. V dropped 1 base and J dropped 7; count of bases not matched to a gene: 7. Germline assignment: CDR1 SGHTA and CDR2 FQGNSA. The CDR3 reads CASSLETGTSLTQYF. CDR3 nucleotide sequence: TGTGCCAGCAGCTTAGAGACCGGGACTAGCTTGACCCAGTACTTC.

The CDR3 nucleotides read TGCAGTTCGGGAGCGGGGGGCCACCCTAGCACAGATACGCAGTATTTT. It yields the protein CSSGAGGHPSTDTQYF. The rearrangement joins TRBV20-1 to TRBJ2-3; 9 bases agree with TRBD2. Germline CDR1 is DFQATT and CDR2 is SNEGSKA (reference sequence). V was clipped by 8 bases and J by 0 bases; unmatched bases: 12. This CDR3 region has 16 residues.

This clonotype came up a few times. The chain combines TRBV20-1 with TRBJ2-1; a possible D gene is TRBD2 (6 bases). The CDR3 consists of 14 residues. Germline loops: CDR1 DFQATT, CDR2 SNEGSKA (reference sequence). Deletions cut 1 base from V and 5 bases from J, with 12 bases between. Here the CDR3 reads CSARVASAHNEQFF. The CDR3 DNA reads TGCAGTGCTAGAGTCGCTAGCGCCCACAATGAGCAGTTCTTC.

Worth noting for this clonotype: At one end, the junction sequence differs from germline, possibly due to a read error. This chain links TRBV20-1 with TRBJ2-7, with 10 bases identical to TRBD2. CDR3 length: 15 residues. Germline values: CDR1 DFQATT, CDR2 SNEGSKA (reference sequence). CDR3 bases: TGCAGTGTTAGAGGGCTAGCGGGGGATCCCTACGAGCAGTACTTC. Translating gives CSVRGLAGDPYEQYF.

V gene TRBV10-1 combines with J gene TRBJ2-2, with D possibly being TRBD1 (5 bases). Per germline, CDR1 WNHNN and CDR2 SYGVQD (reference sequence). The CDR3 has 13 amino acids. V lost 6 bases to trimming and J lost 4 bases, with 9 bases between them. CDR3 sequence: CASSRVPTGELFF. The CDR3 bases are TGCGCCAGCAGCAGGGTCCCCACCGGGGAGCTGTTTTTT.

This chain uses TRBV29-1 with TRBJ2-5, with D perhaps assigned TRBD1 or TRBD2 (5 bases each). CDR1 SQVTM and CDR2 ANQGSEA come from the germline V gene. Trimming took off 3 bases at V and 2 bases at J, with 10 bases between the two ends. CDR3 length equals 13 residues. For the CDR3, the DNA is TGCAGCGTTGATACCGGGGCTCAAGAGACCCAGTACTTC. Translation: CSVDTGAQETQYF.

This clonotype has only a few counts. Since a much larger clone is just one base distant, this may be a read error. J is TRBJ2-3 and V is TRBV7-9, with 9 bases matching TRBD1. The V gene's germline CDR1 is SEHNR and CDR2 FQNEAQ (reference sequence). The CDR3 runs 14 residues. The CDR3 loop reads CAGSGTGSTDTQYF. In DNA form, the CDR3 reads TGTGCCGGCAGCGGGACAGGGTCCACAGATACGCAGTATTTT.

The chain carries TRBV20-1 and TRBJ1-2; D remains unclear. CDR3 length: 17 amino acids. The germline V and J ends were trimmed by 0 bases and 3 bases, with 20 bases remaining between them. Germline V gene sequence: CDR1 DFQATT, CDR2 SNEGSKA (reference sequence). CDR3 sequence: CSARDPWGTPGDYGYTF. CDR3 in DNA: TGCAGTGCTAGAGATCCCTGGGGAACCCCCGGTGACTATGGCTACACCTTC.

This clonotype was counted a few times. V gene TRBV4-3 combines with J gene TRBJ2-3; 10 nucleotides line up with TRBD2. This CDR3 has 18 residues. J lost 5 bases, V lost 4 bases, and 15 bases had no gene match. Germline CDR1 reads LGHNA; CDR2 reads YSLEER. The CDR3 sequence is CASSRIYKSGGAKDTQYF. The CDR3 nucleotides read TGCGCCAGCAGCCGAATATATAAAAGCGGGGGGGCTAAAGATACGCAGTATTTT.

This clonotype was counted a few times. The gene calls are TRBV20-1 and TRBJ2-5; 11 bases fit TRBD2. The germline V gene has CDR1 DFQATT and CDR2 SNEGSKA (reference sequence). V lost 4 bases, J lost 4 bases, and 2 bases stayed unmatched. The CDR3 covers 13 residues. CDR3 amino acids: CSANSGGAETQYF. CDR3 DNA sequence: TGCAGTGCTAATAGCGGGGGGGCAGAGACCCAGTACTTC.

This clonotype has just a few counts. V and J are TRBV2 and TRBJ2-5; tentative D call: TRBD2 (5 bases). CDR3 size: 14 residues. V gave up 4 bases and J gave up 7 bases, with 16 bases separating them. Per germline, CDR1 SNHLY and CDR2 FYNNEI. The CDR3, as DNA: TGTGCCAGCAGTGGCGGAGAGGGAGAAGGGACCCAGTACTTC. Encoded protein: CASSGGEGEGTQYF.